The 11 T cell receptor beta chains below come from one sample, sequenced in a study of T cell changes during pregnancy in multiple sclerosis. Repertoires were generated with immunoSEQ multiplex PCR, while TCRdb's copy carries only in-frame clones and drops some. The sample has 100,000 or so clones, around 94% seen once; the top ten hold about 1.7%. Material: peripheral blood, obtained after pregnancy. These receptors were collected from a female donor in good health, enrolled as a control in a pregnancy study.

The chain is built from TRBV28 and TRBJ2-7; 9 nucleotides agree with TRBD1. The V and J ends lost 5 bases and 4 bases, in that order; junction bases with no gene match: 6. Germline V gene data show CDR1 as MDHEN and CDR2 as SYDVKM. This CDR3 contains 14 residues. The CDR3 DNA sequence: TGTGCCAGCAGTGCCCTCGGGACAGGGTACGAGCAGTACTTC. Its protein is CASSALGTGYEQYF.

The rearrangement uses TRBV4-2 and TRBJ1-5; possibly TRBD1 for D (6 bases). Germline CDR1 and CDR2: LGHNA and YNFKEQ. The CDR3 covers 15 residues. V dropped 4 bases and J dropped 2 bases, with 12 bases sitting between them. CDR3 sequence (DNA): TGTGCCAGCAGCCCCGAACCAGGGGGCAATCAGCCCCAGCATTTT. Protein sequence: CASSPEPGGNQPQHF.

The chain employs TRBV5-8 and TRBJ1-1; 9 bases fit TRBD1. CDR1 is SGHTS and CDR2 is YDEGEE in the germline V gene. Trimming took 1 base from V and 6 from J; bases not matched to a gene: 7. The CDR3 is 15 amino acids. CDR3 sequence: CASSLQGQGRAEAFF. The CDR3 region has the DNA TGTGCCAGCAGCTTGCAAGGACAGGGGAGAGCTGAAGCTTTCTTT.

This clone was detected only once. The gene calls are TRBV7-2 and TRBJ1-1; 8 bases match TRBD1. This CDR3 region has 15 residues. Trimming cost V 6 bases and J 1 base; bases outside gene matches: 7. Germline values: CDR1 SGHTA, CDR2 FQGNSA. DNA of the CDR3: TGTGCCAGCAGTTCCCCCGACAGGGGGAACACTGAAGCTTTCTTT. It translates to CASSSPDRGNTEAFF.

The chain carries TRBV11-2 and TRBJ1-2; D unresolved. V lost 5 bases to trimming and J lost 2 bases, with 6 bases between them. This CDR3 has 12 residues. The germline gives CDR1 SGHAT, CDR2 FQNNGV. CDR3 loop: CASSLLNYGYTF. CDR3 DNA sequence: TGTGCCAGCAGCCTACTGAACTATGGCTACACCTTC. Using reference TRBV11-2 and TRBJ1-2 for the parts outside the CDR3, the full variable domain is EAGVAQSPRYKIIEKRQSVAFWCNPISGHATLYWYQQILGQGPKLLIQFQNNGVVDDSQLPKDRFSAERLKGVDSTLKIQPAKLEDSAVYLCASSLLNYGYTFGSGTRLTVV.

The V gene is TRBV25-1, the J gene TRBJ1-3; TRBD1 might be the D (6 bases). From germline, CDR1 is MGHDK and CDR2 SYGVNS. The CDR3 runs to 15 residues. V dropped 2 bases and J dropped 1 base, with 9 bases sitting between them. CDR3 loop: CASSEKGVSGNTIYF. CDR3 nucleotides: TGTGCCAGCAGTGAAAAGGGGGTGTCTGGAAACACCATATATTTT.

V usage is TRBV2 and J usage is TRBJ2-1, with a possible D match to TRBD1 (6 bases). CDR1 SNHLY and CDR2 FYNNEI come from the germline V gene. This CDR3 is 15 amino acids long. V was shortened by 6 bases and J by 0 bases, with 12 bases between the two germline ends. For the CDR3, the DNA is TGTGCCAGCAGGCAGGGGCTTCGCTCCTACAATGAGCAGTTCTTC. It codes for CASRQGLRSYNEQFF. The whole variable domain, filled in from reference TRBV2 and TRBJ2-1, reads EPEVTQTPSHQVTQMGQEVILRCVPISNHLYFYWYRQILGQKVEFLVSFYNNEISEKSEIFDDQFSVERPDGSNFTLKIRSTKLEDSAMYFCASRQGLRSYNEQFFGPGTRLTVL.

This chain links TRBV5-1 with TRBJ2-4; D is unresolved. Trimming pared 3 bases from V and 4 bases from J, leaving 11 bases between. Per germline, CDR1 SGHRS and CDR2 YFSETQ. This CDR3 is 14 amino acids long. The CDR3 sequence: CASSYGAPKNIQYF. CDR3 bases: TGCGCCAGCAGCTATGGAGCCCCTAAAAACATTCAGTACTTC.

J is TRBJ2-7 and V is TRBV7-9, with 8 bases matching TRBD1. This CDR3 has 13 residues. In germline, CDR1 is SEHNR, CDR2 FQNEAQ (reference sequence). V shed 6 bases, J shed 5 bases, and the junction held 6 bases outside the gene matches. Written as DNA, the CDR3 is TGTGCCAGCAGTCGACAGGGGCTCCACGAGCAGTACTTC. The encoded protein is CASSRQGLHEQYF.

The table lists this clone with a count of one. The rearrangement joins TRBV5-5 to TRBJ1-3, with TRBD1 matching over 7 bases. Germline assignment: CDR1 SGHKS and CDR2 YYEKEE (reference sequence). The length of the CDR3 is 14 residues. V shed 4 bases and J 0 bases; nucleotides not matched to a gene: 1. The CDR3 region is CASSGTASGNTIYF. In DNA, the CDR3 is TGTGCCAGCAGCGGGACAGCCTCTGGAAACACCATATATTTT.

The chain couples TRBV19 to TRBJ2-7; 7 bases fit TRBD1. Unmatched junction bases numbered 8, after V lost 6 bases and J lost 9 bases. Germline CDR1 reads LNHDA; CDR2 reads SQIVND (reference sequence). CDR3 length equals 12 residues. CDR3 nucleotides: TGTGCCAGTAGCCCGGACAGGATCCGGCAGTACTTC. Translated: CASSPDRIRQYF.